The present T cell receptor beta chain was sequenced within a study of OX40 agonist ivuxolimab in advanced cancers. About the research overall: Ivuxolimab, an agonistic anti-OX40 (CD134) antibody, was given to patients. The study, taken as a whole, reports: CD8+ T cells averaged more expanded clones than CD4+. The CD4+ and CD8+ T cells in the blood had expanded clonally by week 6 at 0.1 to 3.0 mg/kg.

Concerning this clone: Its antigen remains unknown.

CDR3 length: 14 amino acids. The germline V gene has CDR1 SGDLS and CDR2 YYNGEE. Trimming left V 2 bases short and J 2 bases short, with 10 bases between. Profiled with immunoSEQ multiplex PCR; TCRdb holds only in-frame clones, not every one. Altogether more than 55,000 clones are present, approximately 80% being singletons, with the ten largest covering over 3%. Excluded were patients having autoimmune disease history or systemic immunosuppression. The receptor's source is an adult with an advanced solid tumor such as melanoma, head and neck, liver or kidney cancer. V gene TRBV9 combines with J gene TRBJ2-5; either TRBD1 or TRBD2 may supply D (6 bases each). The input for sequencing was CD4+ or CD8+ T cells sorted from blood, taken in a trial of the OX40 agonist ivuxolimab. The CDR3 bases are TGTGCCAGCAGCGTGCGAGGGGGGCAAGAGACCCAGTACTTC. This gives the protein CASSVRGGQETQYF.